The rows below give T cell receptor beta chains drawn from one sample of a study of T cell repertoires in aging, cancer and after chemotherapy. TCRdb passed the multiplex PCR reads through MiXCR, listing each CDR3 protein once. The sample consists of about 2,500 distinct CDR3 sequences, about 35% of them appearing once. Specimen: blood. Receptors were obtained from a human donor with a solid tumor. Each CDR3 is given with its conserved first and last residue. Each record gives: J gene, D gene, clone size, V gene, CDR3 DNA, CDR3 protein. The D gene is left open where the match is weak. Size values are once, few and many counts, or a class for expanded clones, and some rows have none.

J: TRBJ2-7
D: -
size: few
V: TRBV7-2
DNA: TGTGCCAGCAGCTCCGATACCTTCAGGGTCGAGCAGTACTTC
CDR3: CASSSDTFRVEQYF

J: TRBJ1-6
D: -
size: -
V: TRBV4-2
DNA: TGTGCCAGCATCCAAGAAGGCAGTGCGATTTCACCCCTCCACTTT
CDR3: CASIQEGSAISPLHF

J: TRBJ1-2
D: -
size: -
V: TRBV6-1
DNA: TGTGCCAGCAGTAACCAGGGCCCTTTCTATGGCTACACCTTC
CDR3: CASSNQGPFYGYTF

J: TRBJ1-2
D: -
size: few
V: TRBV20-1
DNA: TGCAGTGCACGGACAGAGAGGGTCTATGGCTACACCTTC
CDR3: CSARTERVYGYTF

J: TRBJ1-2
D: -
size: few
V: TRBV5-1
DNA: TGCGCCAGCAGCTTGCACGGCCACCACACCTTC
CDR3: CASSLHGHHTF

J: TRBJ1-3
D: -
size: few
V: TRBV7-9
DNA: TGTGCCAGCAGCTCCTACACGAGCTCTGGAAACACCATATATTTT
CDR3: CASSSYTSSGNTIYF

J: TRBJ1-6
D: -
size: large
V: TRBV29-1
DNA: TGCAGCTTTACAGCGGGTGGCGGATCACCCCTCCACTTT
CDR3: CSFTAGGGSPLHF

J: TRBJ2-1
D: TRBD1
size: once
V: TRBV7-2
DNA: TGTGCCAGCAGCTTTGGGACAGCAAATGAGCAGTTCTTC
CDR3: CASSFGTANEQFF

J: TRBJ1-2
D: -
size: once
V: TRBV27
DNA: TGTGCCAGCAGGGGGAGCGGGGGTTTATCGGGCTACACCTTC
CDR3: CASRGSGGLSGYTF

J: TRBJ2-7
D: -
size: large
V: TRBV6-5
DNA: TGTGCCAGCAGTTACGCCGGACTGAAACACGAGCAGTACTTC
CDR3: CASSYAGLKHEQYF

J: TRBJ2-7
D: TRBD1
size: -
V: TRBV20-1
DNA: TGCAGTGCTTTGGACAGGGGGCTTGGCGAGCAGTACTTC
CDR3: CSALDRGLGEQYF

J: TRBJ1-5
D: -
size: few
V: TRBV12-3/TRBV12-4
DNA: TGTGCCAGCAGTTTAGGGCCAAACAATCAGCCCCAGCATTTT
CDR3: CASSLGPNNQPQHF

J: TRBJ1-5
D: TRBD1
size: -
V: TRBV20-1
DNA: TGCAGTGCTAGAACCCTTGACAGGGGAAATGACAATCAGCCCCAGCATTTT
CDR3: CSARTLDRGNDNQPQHF

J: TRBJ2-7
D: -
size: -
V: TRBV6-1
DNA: TGTGCCAGCTCACCACGTAACAGGGAAGAGCAGTACTTC
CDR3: CASSPRNREEQYF

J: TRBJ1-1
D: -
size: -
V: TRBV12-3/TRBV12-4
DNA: TGTGCCAGCAGGACCAATGGGGCAGCGAACACTGAAGCTTTCTTT
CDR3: CASRTNGAANTEAFF

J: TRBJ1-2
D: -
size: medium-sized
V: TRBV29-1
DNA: TGCAGCGTTGGTATGGGGCTCGGCTATGGCTACACCTTC
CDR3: CSVGMGLGYGYTF

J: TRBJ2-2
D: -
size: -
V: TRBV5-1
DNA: TGCGCCAGCAGCTTGGCCGGGGTCAAGAACACCGGGGAGCTGTTTTTT
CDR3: CASSLAGVKNTGELFF